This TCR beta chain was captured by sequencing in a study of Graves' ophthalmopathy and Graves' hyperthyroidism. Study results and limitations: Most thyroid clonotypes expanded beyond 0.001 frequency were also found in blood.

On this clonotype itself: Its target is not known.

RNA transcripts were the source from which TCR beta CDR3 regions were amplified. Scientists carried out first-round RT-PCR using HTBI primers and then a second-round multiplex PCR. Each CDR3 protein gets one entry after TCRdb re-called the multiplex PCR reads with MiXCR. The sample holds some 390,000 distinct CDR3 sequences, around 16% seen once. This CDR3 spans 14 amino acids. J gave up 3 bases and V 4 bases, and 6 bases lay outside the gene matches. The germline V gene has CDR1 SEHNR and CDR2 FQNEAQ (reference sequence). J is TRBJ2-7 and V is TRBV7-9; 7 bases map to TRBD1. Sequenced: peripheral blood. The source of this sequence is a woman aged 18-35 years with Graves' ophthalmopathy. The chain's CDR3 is CASSSTGIVYEQYF. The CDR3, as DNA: TGTGCCAGCAGCTCGACAGGGATCGTCTACGAGCAGTACTTC.